This T cell receptor (beta chain) was retrieved from a study of T cells in narcolepsy. The data were produced by immunoSEQ multiplex PCR, yet TCRdb's version contains in-frame clones alone and is incomplete. The table has under 40,000 clones, around four fifths seen once. CDR1 is SEHNR and CDR2 is FQNEAQ in the germline V gene (reference sequence). The V gene lost 4 bases and the J gene lost 2 bases, with 6 bases spanning the gap. CDR3 length equals 12 residues. This clone has just a few counts. The receptor's source is a human donor in good health. Sequencing was performed on memory (CD45RA-) CD4+ T cells from blood. V usage is TRBV7-9 and J usage is TRBJ2-7, with D uncertain. CDR3 nucleotide sequence: TGTGCCAGCAGCTACGCCCCCTACGAGCAGTACTTC. It specifies CASSYAPYEQYF.